These T cell receptor beta chains were read from a single sample in a study of human T cells and chemical hapten exposure. TCRdb reprocessed the RACE reads with MiXCR, giving one entry per CDR3 protein. The data show around 260,000 distinct CDR3 sequences, with 7.5% to 9% seen just once and 2.3% held by the top ten. Here the sequenced sample was whole blood, taken in connection with sensitization to the hapten diphenylcyclopropenone (DPC). These receptors were obtained from a woman aged 40 to 50 with alopecia areata. Some clones in this sample may be carry-over from other donors' samples. CDR3s include the opening cysteine and the closing phenylalanine or tryptophan. A D gene is named only where the DNA matches it firmly. Only some rows state a clone size, as once, few, many or a class for expanded clones.

D	V	size	J	DNA	CDR3
TRBD1	TRBV27	NA	TRBJ1-6	TGTGCCAGCAGACTTTCTTCCCTAAACAGGGGATCACCCCTCCACTTT	CASRLSSLNRGSPLHF
NA	TRBV6-1	NA	TRBJ2-7	TGTGCCAGCAGTGAATCTTCGACAGGGAGGAACGAGCAGTACTTC	CASSESSTGRNEQYF
TRBD2	TRBV20-1	NA	TRBJ2-3	TGCAGTGCTAGAGTCGGACTAGCGGGCCCAGATACGCAGTATTTT	CSARVGLAGPDTQYF
NA	TRBV2	many	TRBJ1-4	TGTGCCAGCAGTCGGGACGGGGGGGATGAAAAACTGTTTTTT	CASSRDGGDEKLFF
NA	TRBV13	many	TRBJ2-3	TGTGCCAGCAGCCCGAGGGTCAGGGTAGCTAGCACAGATACGCAGTATTTT	CASSPRVRVASTDTQYF
NA	TRBV7-9	few	TRBJ1-1	TGTGCCAGCAGCTTAGCGATGGCTACCACTGAAGCTTTCTTT	CASSLAMATTEAFF
TRBD1	TRBV27	NA	TRBJ1-1	TGTGCCAGCAGTCCCCGGACAGGGCCCCTCACTGAAGCTTTCTTT	CASSPRTGPLTEAFF
NA	TRBV24-1	many	TRBJ2-5	TGTGCCACCAGTGACCATACCGGACAGAGCCAAGAGACCCAGTACTTC	CATSDHTGQSQETQYF
NA	TRBV28	NA	TRBJ2-7	TGTGCCAGCAGTCCATCGGGACGGCCCTCCTACGAGCAGTACTTC	CASSPSGRPSYEQYF
TRBD2	TRBV11-1	NA	TRBJ2-3	TGTGCCAGCAGCTTACTCGGGGGGACTAGCGGGAGCACAGATACGCAGTATTTT	CASSLLGGTSGSTDTQYF
NA	TRBV29-1	few	TRBJ1-1	TGCAGCGTTGAGGGACGGGCGAACACTGAAGCTTTCTTT	CSVEGRANTEAFF
NA	TRBV19	NA	TRBJ2-7	TGTGCCAGTAGTATCCGGGACGGATCCTACGAGCAGTACTTC	CASSIRDGSYEQYF
TRBD1	TRBV28	many	TRBJ1-3	TGTGCCAGCACCATGACAGGGAACTCTGGAAACACCATATATTTT	CASTMTGNSGNTIYF
NA	TRBV7-9	few	TRBJ1-2	TGTGCCAGCAGCTTAGCGGGTGGAGGAGCTAACTATGGCTACACCTTC	CASSLAGGGANYGYTF
NA	TRBV7-2	few	TRBJ1-5	TGTGCCAGCAGCTTAGCCCACAACAATCAGCCCCAGCATTTT	CASSLAHNNQPQHF
NA	TRBV6-6	NA	TRBJ1-2	TGTGCCAGCAGTTACTCGATCTCTTGGTCAAACAGGGCCGCCCCTATCGGCTACACCTTC	CASSYSISWSNRAAPIGYTF
NA	TRBV27	many	TRBJ1-5	TGTGCCAGCAGCCCAGCCGGGGGTAACGACAATCAGCCCCAGCATTTT	CASSPAGGNDNQPQHF
NA	TRBV5-8	many	TRBJ1-4	TGTGCCAGCAGCTTGCAGGGGCGCGAGCATGAAAAACTGTTTTTT	CASSLQGREHEKLFF
TRBD2	TRBV6-5	many	TRBJ2-7	TGTGCCAGCAGTTACCGGGAGCGGGGCGAGCAGTACTTC	CASSYRERGEQYF
NA	TRBV10-3	few	TRBJ1-3	TGTGCCACCTTTAGGACAGAAGGAAACACCATATATTTT	CATFRTEGNTIYF
TRBD2	TRBV6-5	NA	TRBJ2-5	TGTGCCAGCAGAACCACTAGCGGGAGAGTAAAAGAGACCCAGTACTTC	CASRTTSGRVKETQYF
NA	TRBV24-1	NA	TRBJ2-3	TGTGCCACAGAAGGGGATTCCACAGATACGCAGTATTTT	CATEGDSTDTQYF
TRBD2	TRBV6-5	NA	TRBJ2-2	TGTGCCAGCAGTTACCCCTCCCCGACTAGCGGGAGACCCGGGGAGCTGTTTTTT	CASSYPSPTSGRPGELFF
NA	TRBV3-1	NA	TRBJ1-1	TGTGCCAGCAGCCCGGGGGGCAGGAAGGACACTGAAGCTTTCTTT	CASSPGGRKDTEAFF
TRBD1	TRBV12-3/TRBV12-4	NA	TRBJ1-6	TGTGCCAGCAGTCGACAGGGGGGGAATTCACCCCTCCACTTT	CASSRQGGNSPLHF
NA	TRBV5-6	NA	TRBJ2-1	TGTGCCAGCAGCTGGAGTGGGCCCTACAATGAGCAGTTCTTC	CASSWSGPYNEQFF
TRBD1	TRBV7-9	many	TRBJ2-1	TGTGCCAGCAGCCAATGGGACAGGGGCAATGAGCAGTTCTTC	CASSQWDRGNEQFF
TRBD1	TRBV6-5	NA	TRBJ2-7	TGTGCCAGCAGAGGGACAGGGATCCTCGAGCAGTACTTC	CASRGTGILEQYF
NA	TRBV12-3/TRBV12-4	many	TRBJ1-5	TGTGCCAGCAGTTTTCGGCGAGGTCTGGGCAATCAGCCCCAGCATTTT	CASSFRRGLGNQPQHF
NA	TRBV20-1	NA	TRBJ1-1	TGCAGTGCTAGGAGGGGAAGTGAGAACACTGAAGCTTTCTTT	CSARRGSENTEAFF
TRBD1	TRBV20-1	few	TRBJ1-6	TGCAGTGCTAGGGGACAGGGGGATTCACCCCTCCACTTT	CSARGQGDSPLHF
NA	TRBV5-1	NA	TRBJ1-5	TGCGCCAGCAGCTTGGACGCACAGAGCAATCAGCCCCAGCATTTT	CASSLDAQSNQPQHF
NA	TRBV21-1	many	TRBJ1-4	TGTGCCAGCAGCAATCCCTCGGCACAGGGTAATGAAAAACTGTTTTTT	CASSNPSAQGNEKLFF
NA	TRBV10-3	many	TRBJ2-7	TGTGCCATCAGTGAGGTACGCCGGACCTACGAGCAGTACTTC	CAISEVRRTYEQYF
NA	TRBV7-2	NA	TRBJ2-3	TGTGCCAGCAGCGGCCCGCCTCCAGATACGCAGTATTTT	CASSGPPPDTQYF
NA	TRBV28	NA	TRBJ2-2	TGTGCCGTGGAGAACTCAGTAACCGGGGAGCTGTTTTTT	CAVENSVTGELFF
NA	TRBV20-1	few	TRBJ1-2	TGCAGTGCTAGTCTAGCAGGACAGCAAATCTATGGCTACACCTTC	CSASLAGQQIYGYTF
NA	TRBV2	NA	TRBJ2-7	TGTGCCAGCAGAAGAGGAGGGAGCGGCAGGGGTTACGAGCAGTACTTC	CASRRGGSGRGYEQYF
NA	TRBV6-1	NA	TRBJ2-4	TGTGCCAGCGGAGGCATAGCGGACCTCAAAAACATTCAGTACTTC	CASGGIADLKNIQYF
TRBD2	TRBV29-1	few	TRBJ2-5	TGCAGCGTTGAGGCGGGAGGAGAGACCCAGTACTTC	CSVEAGGETQYF
NA	TRBV29-1	NA	TRBJ2-5	TGCAGCGTTGTGGTCCGGTGGGGGGGCGATATCCAAGAGACCCAGTACTTC	CSVVVRWGGDIQETQYF
TRBD2	TRBV28	many	TRBJ2-1	TGTGCCAGCAGTTTAGATACTAGCGTGCAGTTCTTC	CASSLDTSVQFF
NA	TRBV28	many	TRBJ1-2	TGTGCCAGCAGTTTGCCGAATAACTATGGCTACACCTTC	CASSLPNNYGYTF